The 5 T cell receptor beta chains reported below all come from one sample, sequenced in a study of a mutant IDH1 vaccine in newly diagnosed glioma. Time point meaning: week 5, during vaccination. Alongside topical imiquimod, each dose of vaccine comprised 300 ug of mutant IDH1 20-mer peptide. Measured with immunoSEQ multiplex PCR; TCRdb has only the in-frame clones, and not every one. The sample consists of around 78,000 clones, 75% to 95% of them appearing once. Their antigen targets remain unknown. The input for sequencing was PBMCs, taken from a glioma patient whose treatment included an IDH1 peptide vaccine. The origin of the receptors is a woman aged 50 to 60 with glioma.

This clone occurred a few times. The rearrangement joins TRBV5-4 to TRBJ2-1; TRBD1 aligns across 7 bases. The CDR3 runs 15 residues. CDR1 is SGHNT and CDR2 is YYREEE in the germline V gene (reference sequence). Germline trimming cut 4 bases from V and 4 bases from J; bases unmatched to any gene: 8. As DNA, the CDR3 is TGTGCCAGCAGCCATGGGACAGACCCTTACAATGAGCAGTTCTTC. Amino acids: CASSHGTDPYNEQFF.

The gene calls are TRBV6-1 and TRBJ2-7, with a tentative D call TRBD2 (5 bases). This CDR3 is 13 amino acids long. Germline assignment: CDR1 MNHNS and CDR2 SASEGT. With 9 bases removed from V and 2 bases from J, the gap between germline ends came to 14 bases. Here the CDR3 DNA reads TGTGCCAGTACACTAGATCCGGCCTACGAGCAGTACTTC. It encodes CASTLDPAYEQYF.

The chain employs TRBV5-4 and TRBJ2-7; 8 nucleotides match TRBD1. Germline V lookup: CDR1 SGHNT, CDR2 YYREEE (reference sequence). The CDR3 is 16 amino acids. V gave up 4 bases and J gave up 7 bases; unmatched junction bases: 16. This chain's CDR3 is CASSPGTGQLKWEQYF. The CDR3 DNA follows: TGTGCCAGCAGCCCTGGGACAGGCCAACTAAAGTGGGAGCAGTACTTC.

Here the CDR3 DNA reads TGTGCCACCAGCAGAGATAGGAGCAAGGGCTACACCTTC. Protein: CATSRDRSKGYTF. The chain recombines TRBV15 with TRBJ1-2, with D uncertain. Trimming cost V 0 bases and J 8 bases, with 10 bases left between them. Germline CDR1 is LNHNV and CDR2 is YYDKDF (reference sequence). The CDR3 totals 13 residues.

The chain couples TRBV4-1 to TRBJ2-4, with 9 bases that match TRBD1. Germline V CDR1 and CDR2: MGHRA, YSYEKL. V dropped 4 bases and J dropped 7; count of bases not matched to a gene: 17. This CDR3 comprises 18 residues. The CDR3 reads CASSPKIPGQGSLNIQYF. The CDR3, as DNA: TGCGCCAGCAGCCCCAAGATTCCGGGACAGGGTTCTTTGAACATTCAGTACTTC.